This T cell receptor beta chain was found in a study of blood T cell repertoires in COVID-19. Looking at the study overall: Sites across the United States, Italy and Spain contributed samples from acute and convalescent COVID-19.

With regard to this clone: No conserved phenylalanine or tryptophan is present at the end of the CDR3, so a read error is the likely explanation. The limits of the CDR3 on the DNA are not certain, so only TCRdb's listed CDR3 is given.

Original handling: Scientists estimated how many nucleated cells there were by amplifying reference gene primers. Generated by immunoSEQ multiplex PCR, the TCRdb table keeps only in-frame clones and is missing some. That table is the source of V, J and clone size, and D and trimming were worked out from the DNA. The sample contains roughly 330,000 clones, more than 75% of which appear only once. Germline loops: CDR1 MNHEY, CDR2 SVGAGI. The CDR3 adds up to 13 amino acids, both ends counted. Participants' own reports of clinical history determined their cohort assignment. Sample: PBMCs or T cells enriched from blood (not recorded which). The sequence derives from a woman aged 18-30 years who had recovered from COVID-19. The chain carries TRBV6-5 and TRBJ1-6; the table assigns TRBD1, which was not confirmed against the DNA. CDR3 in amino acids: CASRGALQFTPPL.